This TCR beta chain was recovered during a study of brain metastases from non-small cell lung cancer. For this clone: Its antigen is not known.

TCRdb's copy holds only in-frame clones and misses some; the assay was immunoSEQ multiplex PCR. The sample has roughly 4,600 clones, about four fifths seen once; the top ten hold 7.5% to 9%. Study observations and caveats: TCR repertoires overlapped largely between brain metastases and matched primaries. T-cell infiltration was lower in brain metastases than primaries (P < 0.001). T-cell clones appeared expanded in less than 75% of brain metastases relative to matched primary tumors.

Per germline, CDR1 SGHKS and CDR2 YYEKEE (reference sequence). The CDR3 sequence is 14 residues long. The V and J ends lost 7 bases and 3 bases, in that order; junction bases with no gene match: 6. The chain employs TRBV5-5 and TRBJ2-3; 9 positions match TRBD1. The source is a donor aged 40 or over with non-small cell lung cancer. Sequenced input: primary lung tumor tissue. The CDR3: CASPSDRGTDTQYF. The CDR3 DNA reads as TGTGCCAGCCCCTCGGACAGGGGTACAGATACGCAGTATTTT.